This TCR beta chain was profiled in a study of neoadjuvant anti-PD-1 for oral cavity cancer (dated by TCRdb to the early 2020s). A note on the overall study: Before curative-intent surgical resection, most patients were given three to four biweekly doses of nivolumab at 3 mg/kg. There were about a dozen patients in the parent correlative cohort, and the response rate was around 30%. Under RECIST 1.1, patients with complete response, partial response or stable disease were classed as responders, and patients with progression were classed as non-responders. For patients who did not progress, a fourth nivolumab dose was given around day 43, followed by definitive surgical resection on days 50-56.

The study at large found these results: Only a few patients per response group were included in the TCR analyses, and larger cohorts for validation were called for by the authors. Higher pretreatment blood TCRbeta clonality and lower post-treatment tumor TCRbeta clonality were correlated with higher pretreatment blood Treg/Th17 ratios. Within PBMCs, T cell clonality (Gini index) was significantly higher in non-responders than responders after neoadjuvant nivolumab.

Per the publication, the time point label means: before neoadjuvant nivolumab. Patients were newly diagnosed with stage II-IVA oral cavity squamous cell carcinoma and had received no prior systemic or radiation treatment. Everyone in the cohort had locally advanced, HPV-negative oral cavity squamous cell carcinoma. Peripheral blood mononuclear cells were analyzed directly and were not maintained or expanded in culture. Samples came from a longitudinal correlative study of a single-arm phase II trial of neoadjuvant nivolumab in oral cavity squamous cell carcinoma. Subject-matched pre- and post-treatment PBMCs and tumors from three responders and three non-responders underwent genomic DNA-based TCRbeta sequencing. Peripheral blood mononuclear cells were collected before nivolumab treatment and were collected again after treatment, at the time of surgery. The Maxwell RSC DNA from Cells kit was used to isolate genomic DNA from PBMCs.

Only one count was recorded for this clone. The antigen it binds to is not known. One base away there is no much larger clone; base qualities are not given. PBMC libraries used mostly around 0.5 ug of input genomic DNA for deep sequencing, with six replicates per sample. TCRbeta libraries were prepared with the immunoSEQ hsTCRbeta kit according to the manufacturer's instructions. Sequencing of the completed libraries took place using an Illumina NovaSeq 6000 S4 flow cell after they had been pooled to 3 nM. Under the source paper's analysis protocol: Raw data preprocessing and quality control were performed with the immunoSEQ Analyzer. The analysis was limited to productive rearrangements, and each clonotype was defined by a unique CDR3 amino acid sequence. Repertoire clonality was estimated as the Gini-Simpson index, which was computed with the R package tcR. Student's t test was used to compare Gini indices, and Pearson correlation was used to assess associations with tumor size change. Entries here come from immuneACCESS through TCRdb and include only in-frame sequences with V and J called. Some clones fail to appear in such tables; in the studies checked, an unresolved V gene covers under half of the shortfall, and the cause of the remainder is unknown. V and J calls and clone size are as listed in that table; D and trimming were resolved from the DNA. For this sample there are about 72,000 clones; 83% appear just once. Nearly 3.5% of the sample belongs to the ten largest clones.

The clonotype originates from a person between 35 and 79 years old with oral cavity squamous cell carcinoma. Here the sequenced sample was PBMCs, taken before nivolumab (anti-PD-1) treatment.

The nucleotides are TGTGCCAGCAGTTTAGAAGCCAGGGGATCCACCGGGGAGCTGTTTTTT. This sequence encodes CASSLEARGSTGELFF. The rearrangement joined TRBV27 to TRBJ2-2; TRBD1 is a weak D gene call, 6 bases matching. The CDR3, from cysteine to phenylalanine, totals 16 residues. Solely the CDR3 DNA is kept, with 48 bases framed from the first base. V lost 2 bases and J lost 4 bases; the stretch between them is 14 bases long. The germline V gene (reference sequence) supplies CDR1 MNHEY and CDR2 SMNVEV.